The 10 T cell receptor beta chains given below trace back to one sample, sequenced in a study of OX40 agonist ivuxolimab in advanced cancers. Here immunoSEQ multiplex PCR was the method, and the copy in TCRdb shows in-frame clones only, minus some. This table has around 35,000 clones, around 87% appearing once. Here the sequenced sample was CD4+ or CD8+ T cells sorted from blood, taken in a trial of the OX40 agonist ivuxolimab. These receptors were obtained from an adult with an advanced solid tumor such as melanoma, head and neck, liver or kidney cancer.

CDR3 bases: TGCGCCAGCAGCTTGGAGGGTAGAAAAGAGACCCAGTACTTC. Residues: CASSLEGRKETQYF. V usage is TRBV5-1 and J usage is TRBJ2-5; D unclear. CDR3 length equals 14 residues. V was trimmed by 0 bases and J by 3 bases, leaving 9 bases between them. The germline V gene encodes CDR1 SGHRS and CDR2 YFSETQ.

The chain carries TRBV6-1 and TRBJ1-1; D possibly corresponds to TRBD1 (5 bases). The CDR3 has 17 residues. From germline, CDR1 is MNHNS and CDR2 SASEGT. V shed 2 bases and J shed 1 base, with 17 bases lying between them. The CDR3 nucleotides read TGTGCCAGCAGTGAACGGCTTGGACAATGGGGGAACACTGAAGCTTTCTTT. Its translation is CASSERLGQWGNTEAFF.

This sequence joins TRBV15 and TRBJ2-1; 11 bases fit TRBD2. With V trimmed by 3 bases and J by 7 bases, 8 bases remained unmatched. CDR1 LNHNV and CDR2 YYDKDF come from the germline V gene (reference sequence). This CDR3 spans 16 amino acids. The CDR3 DNA is TGTGCCACCAGCAGGGAATTAGCGGGGGGGCAAAATGAGCAGTTCTTC. Residues: CATSRELAGGQNEQFF.

V gene TRBV5-5 combines with J gene TRBJ2-3; TRBD1 agrees at 11 bases. Trimming at V came to 0 bases and at J to 0 bases, leaving 3 bases not matched to a gene. The CDR3 covers 17 residues. Germline CDR1 SGHKS, CDR2 YYEKEE (reference sequence). The CDR3 bases are TGTGCCAGCAGCTTGGAGGGGGACAGGGGGAGCACAGATACGCAGTATTTT. This sequence encodes CASSLEGDRGSTDTQYF.

The chain couples TRBV5-6 to TRBJ1-1; the D is unclear. Germline values: CDR1 SGHDT, CDR2 YYEEEE. With 6 bases removed from V and 0 bases from J, the gap between germline ends came to 15 bases. The CDR3 covers 15 residues. The CDR3 coding sequence is TGTGCCAGCACCCCGGAGAGGCTCATGAACACTGAAGCTTTCTTT. Translated: CASTPERLMNTEAFF.

This rearrangement joins TRBV19 to TRBJ2-5; unclear D gene. The germline CDR1 and CDR2 sequences are LNHDA and SQIVND (reference sequence). This CDR3 contains 14 residues. Trimming stripped 5 bases from V and 5 bases from J, with 15 bases between. The CDR3 DNA follows: TGTGCCAGTAGTTCTAGTTTAGGGTCGGAGACCCAGTACTTC. Amino acids: CASSSSLGSETQYF. The full variable domain, its missing parts supplied by reference TRBV19 and TRBJ2-5, is DGGITQSPKYLFRKEGQNVTLSCEQNLNHDAMYWYRQDPGQGLRLIYYSQIVNDFQKGDIAEGYSVSREKKESFPLTVTSAQKNPTAFYLCASSSSLGSETQYFGPGTRLLVL.

V is TRBV4-2 and J is TRBJ2-5; TRBD2 matches 11 bases. The V gene's germline CDR1 is LGHNA and CDR2 YNFKEQ. Trimming cost V 4 bases and J 2 bases; bases outside gene matches: 3. The CDR3 sequence is 15 residues long. CDR3: CASSLGTSGQETQYF. The CDR3 DNA sequence: TGTGCCAGCAGCCTCGGGACTAGCGGACAAGAGACCCAGTACTTC.

This sequence joins TRBV7-8 and TRBJ2-7; 9 bases are a match to TRBD2. Per germline, CDR1 SGHVS and CDR2 FQNEAQ. The CDR3 is 17 amino acids. The J segment lost 0 bases and the V segment lost 0 bases, leaving 6 bases of the junction unmatched. CDR3 sequence: CASSLARGGPSSYEQYF. The CDR3, as DNA: TGTGCCAGCAGCTTAGCGCGGGGGGGACCCTCCTCCTACGAGCAGTACTTC.

The sample holds a few counts of this clone. The V gene is TRBV7-9, the J gene TRBJ1-6, with D maybe TRBD1 (5 bases). In germline, CDR1 is SEHNR, CDR2 FQNEAQ (reference sequence). The CDR3 is made up of 12 amino acids. Between the trimmed V and J ends, which lost 5 bases and 14 bases, there was a span of 13 bases. CDR3 protein: CASSIEMGALHF. DNA of the CDR3: TGTGCCAGCAGCATAGAAATGGGGGCCCTCCACTTT.

This clone was observed a handful of times. V gene TRBV7-8 combines with J gene TRBJ1-6; 8 bases are a match to TRBD1. This CDR3 region has 14 residues. The ends lost 4 bases at V and 7 bases at J; junction bases unmatched: 3. CDR1 is SGHVS and CDR2 is FQNEAQ in the germline V gene. For the CDR3, the DNA is TGTGCCAGCAGCTCGGACAGGGAAAATTCACCCCTCCACTTT. Encoded protein: CASSSDRENSPLHF.